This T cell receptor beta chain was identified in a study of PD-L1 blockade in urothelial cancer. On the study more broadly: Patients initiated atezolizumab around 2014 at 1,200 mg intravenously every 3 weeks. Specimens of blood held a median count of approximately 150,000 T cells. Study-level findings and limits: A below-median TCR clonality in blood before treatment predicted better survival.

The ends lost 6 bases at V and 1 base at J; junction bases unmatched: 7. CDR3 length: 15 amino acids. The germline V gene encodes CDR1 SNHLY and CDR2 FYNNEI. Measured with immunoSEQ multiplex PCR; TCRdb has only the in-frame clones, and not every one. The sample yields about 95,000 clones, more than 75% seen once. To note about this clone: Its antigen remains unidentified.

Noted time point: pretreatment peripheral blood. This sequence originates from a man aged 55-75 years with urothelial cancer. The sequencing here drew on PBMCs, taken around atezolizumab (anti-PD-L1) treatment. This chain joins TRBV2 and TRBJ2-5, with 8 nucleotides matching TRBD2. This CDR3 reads CASSSRLASQETQYF. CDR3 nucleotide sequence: TGTGCCAGCAGCTCCCGACTAGCGTCCCAAGAGACCCAGTACTTC.